These T cell receptor beta chains were read from a single sample in a study of blood T cell repertoires in COVID-19. Clones were sequenced by immunoSEQ multiplex PCR, and TCRdb holds only the in-frame ones, with some missing. This sample has tens of thousands of clones, with 89% found just once. Sequenced material: peripheral blood. The receptors derive from a human donor with acute or convalescent COVID-19. The donor label of this sample is uncertain. Each CDR3 is given with its conserved first and last residue. Each record gives: J gene, D gene, V gene, clone size, CDR3 protein, CDR3 DNA. A D gene is named only where the DNA matches it firmly. Rows may omit the clone size; those that give it use once, few, many or a size class.

J: TRBJ1-1; D: TRBD1; V: TRBV10-3; size: .; CDR3: CATRTGGNTEAFF; DNA: TGTGCCACCCGGACAGGGGGTAATACTGAAGCTTTCTTT
J: TRBJ2-3; D: .; V: TRBV9; size: .; CDR3: CASSPHTTPTDTQYF; DNA: TGTGCCAGCAGCCCCCACACGACTCCCACAGATACGCAGTATTTT
J: TRBJ1-1; D: TRBD1; V: TRBV2; size: once; CDR3: CASKRDRMNTEAFF; DNA: TGTGCCAGCAAGAGGGACAGAATGAACACTGAAGCTTTCTTT
J: TRBJ1-5; D: .; V: TRBV2; size: .; CDR3: CASSEAQATRVHF; DNA: TGTGCCAGCAGTGAAGCGCAAGCCACCCGCGTGCATTTT
J: TRBJ1-1; D: .; V: TRBV30; size: .; CDR3: CAWSVSHLNTEAFF; DNA: TGTGCCTGGAGTGTATCACACCTGAACACTGAAGCTTTCTTT
J: TRBJ2-7; D: TRBD2; V: TRBV14; size: .; CDR3: CASSGGEGTSGSSYEQYF; DNA: TGTGCCAGCAGCGGCGGAGAGGGGACTAGCGGCAGCTCCTACGAGCAGTACTTC
J: TRBJ1-2; D: TRBD1; V: TRBV4-2; size: .; CDR3: CASSHYRGTVNYGYTF; DNA: TGTGCCAGCAGCCACTACCGGGGGACAGTTAACTATGGCTACACCTTC
J: TRBJ2-3; D: TRBD2; V: TRBV3-1/TRBV3-2; size: .; CDR3: CASGLTSGTDTQYF; DNA: TGTGCCAGCGGCCTGACTAGCGGCACAGATACGCAGTATTTT
J: TRBJ2-7; D: .; V: TRBV9; size: .; CDR3: CASNRDGGSYEQYF; DNA: TGTGCCAGCAACCGGGACGGGGGATCCTACGAGCAGTACTTC
J: TRBJ2-7; D: TRBD2; V: TRBV6-1; size: .; CDR3: CASSVGLAGGQGYEQYF; DNA: TGTGCCAGCAGTGTGGGACTAGCGGGAGGGCAAGGGTACGAGCAGTACTTC
J: TRBJ2-3; D: TRBD2; V: TRBV7-9; size: .; CDR3: CASSLGGGRAGDTQYF; DNA: TGTGCCAGCAGCTTAGGCGGCGGGAGGGCCGGGGATACGCAGTATTTT
J: TRBJ2-2; D: .; V: TRBV4-1; size: .; CDR3: CASSQDKGYQNTGELFF; DNA: TGCGCCAGCAGCCAAGATAAGGGGTACCAGAACACCGGGGAGCTGTTTTTT
J: TRBJ2-6; D: TRBD2; V: TRBV7-2; size: .; CDR3: CASRRGLAGGSGANVLTF; DNA: TGTGCCAGCAGAAGGGGACTAGCGGGAGGTTCTGGGGCCAACGTCCTGACTTTC
J: TRBJ1-2; D: .; V: TRBV2; size: .; CDR3: CASSEALDSYYGYTF; DNA: TGTGCCAGCAGTGAAGCCCTGGACAGCTACTATGGCTACACCTTC
J: TRBJ1-6; D: TRBD1; V: TRBV4-1; size: .; CDR3: CASSQDRGTGVSPLHF; DNA: TGCGCCAGCAGCCAAGACAGGGGGACAGGGGTTTCACCCCTCCACTTT
J: TRBJ1-4; D: TRBD1; V: TRBV15; size: .; CDR3: CATSRQGGENEKLFF; DNA: TGTGCCACCAGCAGGCAGGGGGGTGAAAATGAAAAACTGTTTTTT
J: TRBJ2-3; D: .; V: TRBV7-9; size: .; CDR3: CASSPLSDTQYF; DNA: TGTGCCAGCAGCCCCCTTTCAGATACGCAGTATTTT
J: TRBJ2-3; D: .; V: TRBV9; size: .; CDR3: CASSRGRTDTQYF; DNA: TGTGCCAGCAGCCGTGGGCGCACAGATACGCAGTATTTT
J: TRBJ1-4; D: TRBD1; V: TRBV30; size: .; CDR3: CAWSVQGANEKLFF; DNA: TGTGCCTGGAGTGTACAGGGGGCTAATGAAAAACTGTTTTTT
J: TRBJ2-3; D: .; V: TRBV6-5; size: .; CDR3: CASSYSRSSTDTQYF; DNA: TGTGCCAGCAGTTACTCTCGCAGTAGCACAGATACGCAGTATTTT
J: TRBJ2-1; D: .; V: TRBV7-9; size: .; CDR3: CASSLPRQPRDEQFF; DNA: TGTGCCAGCAGCCTACCTAGGCAGCCGCGGGATGAGCAGTTCTTC
J: TRBJ1-6; D: .; V: TRBV4-3; size: .; CDR3: CASSQDEDSSLSPLHF; DNA: TGCGCCAGCAGCCAAGATGAAGACAGTTCTTTATCACCCCTCCACTTT